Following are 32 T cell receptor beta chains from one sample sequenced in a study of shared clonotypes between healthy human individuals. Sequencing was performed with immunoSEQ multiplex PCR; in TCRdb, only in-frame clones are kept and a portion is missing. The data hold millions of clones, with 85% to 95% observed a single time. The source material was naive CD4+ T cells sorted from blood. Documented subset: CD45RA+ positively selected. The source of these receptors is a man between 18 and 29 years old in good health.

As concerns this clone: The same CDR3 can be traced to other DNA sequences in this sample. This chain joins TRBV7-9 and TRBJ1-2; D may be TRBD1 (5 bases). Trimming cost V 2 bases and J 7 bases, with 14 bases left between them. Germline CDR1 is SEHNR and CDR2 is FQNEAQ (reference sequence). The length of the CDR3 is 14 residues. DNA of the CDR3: TGTGCCAGCAGCTTAAGTCAGGGAGGTTCTGGCTACACCTTC. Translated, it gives CASSLSQGGSGYTF.

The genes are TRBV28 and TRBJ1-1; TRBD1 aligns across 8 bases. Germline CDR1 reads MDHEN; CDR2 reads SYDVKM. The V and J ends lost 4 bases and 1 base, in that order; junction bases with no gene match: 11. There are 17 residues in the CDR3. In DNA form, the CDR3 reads TGTGCCAGCAGTTCCCCAGGGGGCGCGGTTCCGAACACTGAAGCTTTCTTT. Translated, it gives CASSSPGGAVPNTEAFF.

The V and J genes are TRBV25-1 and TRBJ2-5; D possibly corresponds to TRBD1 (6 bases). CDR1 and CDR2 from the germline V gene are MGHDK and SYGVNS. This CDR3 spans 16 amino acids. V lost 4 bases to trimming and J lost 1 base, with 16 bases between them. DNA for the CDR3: TGTGCCAGCAGTGTCGGGACATTCCAATCCCAAGAGACCCAGTACTTC. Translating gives CASSVGTFQSQETQYF.

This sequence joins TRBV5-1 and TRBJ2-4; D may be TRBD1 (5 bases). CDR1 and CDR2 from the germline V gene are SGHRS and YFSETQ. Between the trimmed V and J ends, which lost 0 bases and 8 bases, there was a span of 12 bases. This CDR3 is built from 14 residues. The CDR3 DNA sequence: TGCGCCAGCAGCTTGGTCTTAGGGGAAGACATTCAGTACTTC. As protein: CASSLVLGEDIQYF.

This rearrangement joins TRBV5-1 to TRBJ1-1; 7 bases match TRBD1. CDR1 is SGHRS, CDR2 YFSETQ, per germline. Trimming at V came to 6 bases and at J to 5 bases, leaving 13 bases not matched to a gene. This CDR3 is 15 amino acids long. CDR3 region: CASTLEGARGTEAFF. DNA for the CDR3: TGCGCCAGCACTTTAGAGGGGGCGCGAGGAACTGAAGCTTTCTTT.

The CDR3, as DNA: TGTGCCATCAGTAGGACTAGCGTAGACAATGAGCAGTTCTTC. Translating it yields CAISRTSVDNEQFF. The rearrangement joins TRBV10-3 to TRBJ2-1; TRBD2 agrees at 9 bases. V lost 5 bases to trimming and J lost 5 bases; unmatched junction nucleotides: 4. The V gene's germline CDR1 is ENHRY and CDR2 SYGVKD. The CDR3 spans 14 residues.

In nucleotides, the CDR3 is TGCGCCAGCAGCTTGGACCAGACCTATGGCTACACCTTC. It is translated as CASSLDQTYGYTF. The chain uses TRBV5-1 and TRBJ1-2; no definite D call. Trimming removed 0 bases at V and 4 bases at J, with 7 bases between. The CDR3 length is 13 residues. Germline V gene data show CDR1 as SGHRS and CDR2 as YFSETQ.

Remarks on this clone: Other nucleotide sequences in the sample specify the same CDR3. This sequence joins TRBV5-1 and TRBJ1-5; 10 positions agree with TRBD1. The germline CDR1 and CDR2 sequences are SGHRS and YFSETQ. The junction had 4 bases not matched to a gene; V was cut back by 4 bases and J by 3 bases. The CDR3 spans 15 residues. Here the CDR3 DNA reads TGCGCCAGCAGCCCGGGGACAGGGGCCAATCAGCCCCAGCATTTT. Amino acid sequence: CASSPGTGANQPQHF.

The CDR3 DNA is TGTGCCAGCAGAAAAGGACGGAACTATGGCTACACCTTC. Translating it yields CASRKGRNYGYTF. The V gene is TRBV6-5, the J gene TRBJ1-2; D gene unclear. Germline V gene lookup returns CDR1 MNHEY and CDR2 SVGAGI. The CDR3 length is 13 residues. Trimming took off 6 bases at V and 2 bases at J, with 10 bases between the two ends.

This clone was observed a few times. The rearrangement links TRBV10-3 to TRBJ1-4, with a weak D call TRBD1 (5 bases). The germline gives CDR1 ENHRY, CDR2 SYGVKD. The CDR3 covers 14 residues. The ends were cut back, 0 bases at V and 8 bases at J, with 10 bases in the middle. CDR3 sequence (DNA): TGTGCCATCAGTGAGTCGGGGCCACTAGAAAAACTGTTTTTT. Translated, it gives CAISESGPLEKLFF.

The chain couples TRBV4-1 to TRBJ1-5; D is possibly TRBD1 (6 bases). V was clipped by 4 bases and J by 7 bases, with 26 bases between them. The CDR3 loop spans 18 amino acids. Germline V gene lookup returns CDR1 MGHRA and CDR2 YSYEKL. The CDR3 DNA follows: TGCGCCAGCAGCCGAAACAGTCTACAAGGCCTCCAGGGGCAGCCCCAGCATTTT. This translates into CASSRNSLQGLQGQPQHF.

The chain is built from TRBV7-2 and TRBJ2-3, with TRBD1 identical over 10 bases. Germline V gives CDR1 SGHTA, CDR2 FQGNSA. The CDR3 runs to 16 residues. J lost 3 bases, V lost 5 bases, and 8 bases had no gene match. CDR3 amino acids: CASSTRTGGRTDTQYF. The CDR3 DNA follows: TGTGCCAGCAGCACACGGACAGGGGGAAGAACAGATACGCAGTATTTT.

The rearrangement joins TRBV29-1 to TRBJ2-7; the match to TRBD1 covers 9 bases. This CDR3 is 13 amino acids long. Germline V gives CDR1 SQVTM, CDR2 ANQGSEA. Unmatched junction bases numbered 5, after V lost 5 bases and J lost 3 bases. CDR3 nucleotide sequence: TGCAGCGTTATCCGGGACAGGGACTACGAGCAGTACTTC. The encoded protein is CSVIRDRDYEQYF.

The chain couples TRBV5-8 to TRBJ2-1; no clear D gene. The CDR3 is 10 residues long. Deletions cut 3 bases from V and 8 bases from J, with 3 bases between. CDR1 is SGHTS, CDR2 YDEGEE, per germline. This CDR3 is CASSSYEQFF. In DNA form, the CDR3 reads TGTGCCAGCAGCTCCTATGAGCAGTTCTTC.

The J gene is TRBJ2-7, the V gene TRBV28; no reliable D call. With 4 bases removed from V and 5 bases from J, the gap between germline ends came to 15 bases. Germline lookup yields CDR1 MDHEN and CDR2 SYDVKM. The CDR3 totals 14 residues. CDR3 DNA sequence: TGTGCCAGCAGTTCCCAGTGGGCCGTCCACGAGCAGTACTTC. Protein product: CASSSQWAVHEQYF.

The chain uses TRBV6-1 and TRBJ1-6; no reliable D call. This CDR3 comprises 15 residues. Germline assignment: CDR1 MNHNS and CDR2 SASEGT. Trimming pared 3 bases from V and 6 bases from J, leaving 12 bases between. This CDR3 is CASSDQAFPNSPLHF. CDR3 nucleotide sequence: TGTGCCAGCAGTGACCAGGCCTTCCCTAATTCACCCCTCCACTTT.

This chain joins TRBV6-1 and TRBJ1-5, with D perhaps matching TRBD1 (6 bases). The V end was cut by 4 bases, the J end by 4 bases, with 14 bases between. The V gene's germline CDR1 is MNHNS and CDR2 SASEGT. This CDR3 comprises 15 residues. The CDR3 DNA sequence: TGTGCCAGCAGTGGGGAGGCAGGGACAAATCAGCCCCAGCATTTT. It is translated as CASSGEAGTNQPQHF.

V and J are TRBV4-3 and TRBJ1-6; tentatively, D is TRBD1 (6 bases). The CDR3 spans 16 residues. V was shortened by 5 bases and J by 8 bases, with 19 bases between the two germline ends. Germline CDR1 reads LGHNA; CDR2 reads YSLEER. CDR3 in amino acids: CASSALSGGRDSPLHF. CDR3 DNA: TGCGCCAGCAGCGCTCTTTCCGGGGGCAGGGATTCACCCCTCCACTTT.

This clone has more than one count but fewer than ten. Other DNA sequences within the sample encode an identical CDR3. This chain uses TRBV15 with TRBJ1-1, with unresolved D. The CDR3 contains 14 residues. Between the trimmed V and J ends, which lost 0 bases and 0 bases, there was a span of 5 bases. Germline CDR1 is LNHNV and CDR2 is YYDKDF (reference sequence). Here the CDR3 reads CATSRDRVNTEAFF. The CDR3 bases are TGTGCCACCAGCAGAGATAGGGTGAACACTGAAGCTTTCTTT.

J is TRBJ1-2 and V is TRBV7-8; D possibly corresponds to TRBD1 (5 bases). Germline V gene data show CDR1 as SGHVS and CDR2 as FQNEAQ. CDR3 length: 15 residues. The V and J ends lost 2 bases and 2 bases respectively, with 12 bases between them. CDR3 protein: CASSLMQGSNYGYTF. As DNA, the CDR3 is TGTGCCAGCAGCTTAATGCAGGGTTCCAACTATGGCTACACCTTC.

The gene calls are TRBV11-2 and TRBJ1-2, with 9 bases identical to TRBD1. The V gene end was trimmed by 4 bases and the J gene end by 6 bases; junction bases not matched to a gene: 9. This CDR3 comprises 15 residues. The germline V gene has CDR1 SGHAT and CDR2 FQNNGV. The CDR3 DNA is TGTGCCAGCAGCTCCTTACGGGACAGGGTAAATGGCTACACCTTC. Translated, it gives CASSSLRDRVNGYTF.

DNA for the CDR3: TGTGCCAGCTCACCGGGACAGGGAGTGGCGGAAAAACTGTTTTTT. Translating gives CASSPGQGVAEKLFF. The chain recombines TRBV18 with TRBJ1-4, with TRBD1 matching 9 bases. With 3 bases clipped from V and 8 bases from J, the junction kept 7 bases outside the gene matches. There are 15 residues in the CDR3. Germline loops: CDR1 KGHSH, CDR2 LQKENI.

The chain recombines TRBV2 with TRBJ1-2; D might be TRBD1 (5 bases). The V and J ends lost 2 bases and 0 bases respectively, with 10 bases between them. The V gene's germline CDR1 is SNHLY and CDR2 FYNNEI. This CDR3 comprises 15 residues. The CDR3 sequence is CASSEKRGPNYGYTF. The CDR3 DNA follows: TGTGCCAGCAGTGAAAAGAGGGGCCCTAACTATGGCTACACCTTC.

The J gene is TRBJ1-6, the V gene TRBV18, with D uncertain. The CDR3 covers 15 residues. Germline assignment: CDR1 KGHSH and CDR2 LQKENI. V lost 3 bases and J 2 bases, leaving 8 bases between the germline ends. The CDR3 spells CASSPNLPYNSPLHF. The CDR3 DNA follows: TGTGCCAGCTCACCGAACTTACCCTATAATTCACCCCTCCACTTT. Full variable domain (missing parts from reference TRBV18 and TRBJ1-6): NAGVMQNPRHLVRRRGQEARLRCSPMKGHSHVYWYRQLPEEGLKFMVYLQKENIIDESGMPKERFSAEFPKEGPSILRIQQVVRGDSAAYFCASSPNLPYNSPLHFGNGTRLTVT.

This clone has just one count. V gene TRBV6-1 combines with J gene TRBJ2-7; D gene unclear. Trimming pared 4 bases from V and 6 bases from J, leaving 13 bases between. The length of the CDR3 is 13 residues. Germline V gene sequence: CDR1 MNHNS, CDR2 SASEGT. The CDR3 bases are TGTGCCAGCAGTGGCCTCGGTCCTTCCGAGCAGTACTTC. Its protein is CASSGLGPSEQYF.

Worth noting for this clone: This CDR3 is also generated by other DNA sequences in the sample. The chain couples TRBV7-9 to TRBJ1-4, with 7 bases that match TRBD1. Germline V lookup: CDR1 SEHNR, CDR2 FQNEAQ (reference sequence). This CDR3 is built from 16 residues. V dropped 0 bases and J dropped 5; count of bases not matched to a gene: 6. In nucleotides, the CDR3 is TGTGCCAGCAGCTTAGCGGGGACAGCCGAAAATGAAAAACTGTTTTTT. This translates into CASSLAGTAENEKLFF.

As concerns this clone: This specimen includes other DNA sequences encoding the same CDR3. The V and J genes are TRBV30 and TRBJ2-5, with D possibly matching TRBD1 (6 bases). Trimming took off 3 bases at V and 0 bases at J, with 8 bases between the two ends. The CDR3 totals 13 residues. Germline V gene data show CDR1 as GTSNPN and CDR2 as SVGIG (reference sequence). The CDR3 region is CAWSRGYQETQYF. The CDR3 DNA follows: TGTGCCTGGAGCAGGGGTTACCAAGAGACCCAGTACTTC.

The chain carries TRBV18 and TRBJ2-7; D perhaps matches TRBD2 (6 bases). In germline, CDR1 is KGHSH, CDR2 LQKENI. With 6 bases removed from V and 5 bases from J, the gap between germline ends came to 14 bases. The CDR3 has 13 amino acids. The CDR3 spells CASSEGVSDEQYF. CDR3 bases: TGTGCCAGCTCGGAGGGTGTTAGCGACGAGCAGTACTTC. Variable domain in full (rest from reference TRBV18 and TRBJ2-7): NAGVMQNPRHLVRRRGQEARLRCSPMKGHSHVYWYRQLPEEGLKFMVYLQKENIIDESGMPKERFSAEFPKEGPSILRIQQVVRGDSAAYFCASSEGVSDEQYFGPGTRLTVT.

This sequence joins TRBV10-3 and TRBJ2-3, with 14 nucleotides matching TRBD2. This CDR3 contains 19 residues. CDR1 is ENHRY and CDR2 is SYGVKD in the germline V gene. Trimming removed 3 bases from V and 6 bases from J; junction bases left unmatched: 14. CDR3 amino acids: CAISDYGLAGGSELDTQYF. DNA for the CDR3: TGTGCCATCAGTGATTACGGACTAGCGGGAGGAAGTGAGTTGGATACGCAGTATTTT.

The CDR3 sequence is CAISEPSTGYTF. CDR3 DNA sequence: TGTGCCATCAGTGAGCCAAGTACCGGCTACACCTTC. V usage is TRBV10-3 and J usage is TRBJ1-2; no clear D. Germline CDR1 and CDR2: ENHRY and SYGVKD. The CDR3 is made up of 12 amino acids. Trimming cost V 2 bases and J 8 bases, with 9 bases left between them.

The CDR3 DNA reads as TGTGCCAGCAGCGAGGGACGGACAGGCCGGAACACCGGGGAGCTGTTTTTT. Its protein is CASSEGRTGRNTGELFF. The chain couples TRBV5-4 to TRBJ2-2; 7 bases map to TRBD1. Germline V CDR1 and CDR2: SGHNT, YYREEE (reference sequence). J was trimmed by 1 base and V by 4 bases; bases with no gene match: 10. This CDR3 contains 17 residues.

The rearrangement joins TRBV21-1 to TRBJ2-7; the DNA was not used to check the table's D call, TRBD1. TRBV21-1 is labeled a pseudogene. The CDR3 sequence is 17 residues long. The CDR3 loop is CASSKELGQGPHYEQYF. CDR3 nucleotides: TGTGCCAGCAGCAAAGAGTTAGGACAGGGGCCCCACTACGAGCAGTACTTC.